The next 20 T cell receptor beta chains were all read from a single sample in a study of blood T cell repertoires in COVID-19. The method was immunoSEQ multiplex PCR; TCRdb's version includes in-frame clones alone and lacks a portion of them. This sample yields 230,000 or so clones, of which roughly 85% are seen a single time; over 3% belongs to the top ten. The sample consisted of PBMCs or T cells enriched from blood (not recorded which). The receptors come from a woman aged 40 to 50 with acute COVID-19.

The chain carries TRBV9 and TRBJ2-3; TRBD2 agrees at 7 bases. From germline, CDR1 is SGDLS and CDR2 YYNGEE. With 0 bases clipped from V and 0 bases from J, the junction kept 4 bases outside the gene matches. The CDR3 covers 16 residues. In DNA, the CDR3 is TGTGCCAGCAGCGTAGGCGGGGGAACTAGCACAGATACGCAGTATTTT. Its protein is CASSVGGGTSTDTQYF. The whole variable domain, remainder taken from reference TRBV9 and TRBJ2-3, is DSGVTQTPKHLITATGQRVTLRCSPRSGDLSVYWYQQSLDQGLQFLIQYYNGEERAKGNILERFSAQQFPDLHSELNLSSLELGDSALYFCASSVGGGTSTDTQYFGPGTRLTVL.

The rearrangement uses TRBV5-1 and TRBJ2-7; unclear D gene. This CDR3 contains 13 residues. V dropped 2 bases and J dropped 1 base, with 7 bases sitting between them. CDR1 is SGHRS, CDR2 YFSETQ, per germline. The CDR3 DNA is TGCGCCAGCAGCTTTGGGCAGTCCTACGAGCAGTACTTC. It is translated as CASSFGQSYEQYF.

This clone was observed a handful of times. The chain couples TRBV6-5 to TRBJ2-2, with TRBD2 matching over 8 bases. The CDR3 runs to 15 residues. Germline CDR1 MNHEY, CDR2 SVGAGI. J lost 1 base, V lost 3 bases, and 1 base had no gene match. DNA for the CDR3: TGTGCCAGCAGTTATAGCGGGGAGAACACCGGGGAGCTGTTTTTT. Amino acids: CASSYSGENTGELFF.

The V and J genes are TRBV9 and TRBJ2-7; TRBD2 matches at 13 bases. This CDR3 spans 15 amino acids. Germline loops: CDR1 SGDLS, CDR2 YYNGEE. The trim removed 2 bases at V and 6 bases at J, leaving 5 bases unmatched. CDR3 residues: CASSVGTSGDTEQYF. In DNA form, the CDR3 reads TGTGCCAGCAGCGTGGGGACTAGCGGGGATACCGAGCAGTACTTC. The full variable domain, completed using reference TRBV9 and TRBJ2-7, is DSGVTQTPKHLITATGQRVTLRCSPRSGDLSVYWYQQSLDQGLQFLIQYYNGEERAKGNILERFSAQQFPDLHSELNLSSLELGDSALYFCASSVGTSGDTEQYFGPGTRLTVT.

The chain uses TRBV10-2 and TRBJ1-5, with D perhaps TRBD1 (5 bases). Trimming removed 2 bases at V and 9 bases at J, with 8 bases between. This CDR3 is 12 amino acids long. The germline V gene encodes CDR1 WSHSY and CDR2 SAAADI. The CDR3 is CASSEAGWPQHF. The CDR3 bases are TGCGCCAGCAGTGAGGCAGGGTGGCCCCAGCATTTT.

About this clone: The sample holds other DNA sequences that translate to the same CDR3. V gene TRBV5-1 combines with J gene TRBJ1-1; possibly TRBD1 for D (6 bases). The CDR3 has 14 amino acids. The ends were cut back, 1 base at V and 1 base at J, with 8 bases in the middle. Germline V gene sequence: CDR1 SGHRS, CDR2 YFSETQ. The CDR3, as DNA: TGCGCCAGCAGCTTGACAGGGCCGAACACTGAAGCTTTCTTT. Translating it yields CASSLTGPNTEAFF.

V usage is TRBV5-1 and J usage is TRBJ1-2; D may be TRBD1 (5 bases). CDR1 and CDR2 (germline): SGHRS, YFSETQ. The CDR3 spans 15 residues. V dropped 5 bases and J dropped 4 bases, with 18 bases sitting between them. The CDR3 sequence is CASRLGGGTVYGYTF. The CDR3 DNA reads TGCGCCAGCAGACTTGGCGGCGGGACGGTCTATGGCTACACCTTC.

This chain joins TRBV19 and TRBJ2-2; TRBD2 matches at 8 bases. V dropped 10 bases and J dropped 3; count of bases not matched to a gene: 25. The length of the CDR3 is 20 residues. CDR1 LNHDA and CDR2 SQIVND come from the germline V gene (reference sequence). The CDR3 nucleotides read TGTGCCACCATCCGCGGGGGGCGCGGGTCCTCTCCTCGCGACACCGGGGAGCTGTTTTTT. It translates to CATIRGGRGSSPRDTGELFF.

The chain links TRBV5-6 to TRBJ1-2; the match to TRBD1 covers 10 bases. J lost 7 bases, V lost 0 bases, and 18 bases had no gene match. In germline, CDR1 is SGHDT, CDR2 YYEEEE. The CDR3 is 19 amino acids. CDR3 in DNA: TGTGCCAGCAGCTTGGCCGGGGGGACAGGGGCCTACCTCGCACGTGGCTACACCTTC. Protein product: CASSLAGGTGAYLARGYTF.

V is TRBV5-1 and J is TRBJ1-1; TRBD1 matches 8 bases. CDR3 length: 14 amino acids. Trimming removed 0 bases from V and 8 bases from J; junction bases left unmatched: 6. CDR1 SGHRS and CDR2 YFSETQ come from the germline V gene. CDR3 protein: CASSLVTGESEAFF. CDR3 nucleotide sequence: TGCGCCAGCAGCTTGGTGACAGGGGAATCCGAAGCTTTCTTT.

This chain links TRBV5-1 with TRBJ2-3; TRBD2 matches 8 bases. V was pared by 1 base and J by 3 bases, with 10 bases of the junction left unmatched. Germline CDR1 is SGHRS and CDR2 is YFSETQ. The length of the CDR3 is 17 residues. The CDR3 DNA reads TGCGCCAGCAGCTTGAGAAAGCGGGGGAGTTTTACAGATACGCAGTATTTT. As protein: CASSLRKRGSFTDTQYF.

V and J are TRBV29-1 and TRBJ1-1; 9 bases are shared with TRBD1. The CDR3 is 15 amino acids. The germline CDR1 and CDR2 sequences are SQVTM and ANQGSEA. The V gene end was trimmed by 5 bases and the J gene end by 13 bases; junction bases not matched to a gene: 20. The CDR3 DNA follows: TGCAGCGTTCAACCTGGGACAGGGCCCGCCGAATATAGTTTCTTT. It codes for CSVQPGTGPAEYSFF.

The chain uses TRBV19 and TRBJ2-5; D is possibly TRBD1 (5 bases). This CDR3 region has 18 residues. Trimming took off 5 bases at V and 0 bases at J, with 22 bases between the two ends. Germline values: CDR1 LNHDA, CDR2 SQIVND (reference sequence). The DNA for the CDR3 is TGTGCCAGTAGTGACAGACTTCCGCCTGAGACTTACCAAGAGACCCAGTACTTC. The encoded protein is CASSDRLPPETYQETQYF.

CDR3 in amino acids: CATQSGSGNTIYF. In nucleotides, the CDR3 is TGTGCCACCCAATCCGGCTCTGGAAACACCATATATTTT. This chain uses TRBV6-4 with TRBJ1-3; D call uncertain. In germline, CDR1 is MRHNA, CDR2 SNTAGT. This CDR3 is built from 13 residues. Trimming shortened V by 10 bases and J by 0 bases, and 10 bases separated the two germline ends.

This clone has a single count. The DNA of the CDR3 is TGTGCCAGCAGCCTAGAGGGACAGAAAACAGATACGCAGTATTTT. Residues: CASSLEGQKTDTQYF. The chain links TRBV7-3 to TRBJ2-3; 7 bases are a match to TRBD1. The CDR3 totals 15 residues. CDR1 and CDR2 (germline): SGHTA, FQGTGA. V trimming: 5 bases; J trimming: 3 bases; junction bases outside the gene matches: 8.

This clone appeared once. The J gene is TRBJ2-2, the V gene TRBV24-1, with D possibly being TRBD1 (5 bases). The germline V gene has CDR1 KGHDR and CDR2 SFDVKD. V was pared by 6 bases and J by 7 bases, with 11 bases between. The CDR3 length is 13 residues. CDR3 in DNA: TGTGCCACCAGTCCCAGGGTCAACGGGGAGCTGTTTTTT. It is translated as CATSPRVNGELFF.

J is TRBJ1-5 and V is TRBV6-6, with D unclear. This CDR3 has 15 residues. The germline V gene has CDR1 MNHNY and CDR2 SVGAGI (reference sequence). Trimming pared 0 bases from V and 2 bases from J, leaving 8 bases between. The CDR3 DNA follows: TGTGCCAGCAGTTACTCTACCCAGGGCAATCAGCCCCAGCATTTT. Residues: CASSYSTQGNQPQHF.

In regard to this clone: Within the sample, other DNA sequences also encode this same CDR3. The chain is built from TRBV3-1 (or the pseudogene TRBV3-2) and TRBJ1-6; no clear D. The CDR3 spans 15 residues. Trimming cost V 0 bases and J 7 bases, with 10 bases left between them. CDR1 and CDR2 from the germline V gene are LGHDT and YNNKEL (reference sequence). DNA for the CDR3: TGTGCCAGCAGCCAAGAGAGCGGTTGGAATTCACCCCTCCACTTT. Protein product: CASSQESGWNSPLHF.

The chain employs TRBV5-5 and TRBJ2-7; 12 bases map to TRBD1. Looked up from germline, CDR1 is SGHKS and CDR2 is YYEKEE (reference sequence). After removal of 1 base from V and 2 bases from J, the junction contained 10 bases not matched to a gene. CDR3 size: 18 residues. In nucleotides, the CDR3 is TGTGCCAGCAGCTTGTCGGGACAGGGGGCTCAGGGGACCTACGAGCAGTACGTC. Protein: CASSLSGQGAQGTYEQYV.

CDR3 bases: TGTGCCAGCAGCGCGCTTCGTGGGGGGATCCGGGCCATATATTTT. Protein: CASSALRGGIRAIYF. The chain employs TRBV6-5 and TRBJ1-3, with D maybe TRBD1 (5 bases). Germline CDR1 and CDR2: MNHEY and SVGAGI. The CDR3 length is 15 residues. Trimming pared 6 bases from V and 11 bases from J, leaving 23 bases between.